Presented here are 7 T cell receptor beta chains from one specimen sequenced in a study of OX40 agonist ivuxolimab in advanced cancers. The receptor library was made with the immunoSEQ multiplex PCR assay. TCRdb stores this immuneACCESS table with in-frame sequences only. Part of the clones is absent; in the studies checked, under half of the shortfall reflects unresolved V genes, and no reason is known for the rest. For this sample the table gives about 80,000 clones, of which around 80% were detected only once. The top ten clonotypes cover 6.6% of the sample. Sequences were derived from CD4+ or CD8+ T cells sorted from blood, sampled in a trial of the OX40 agonist ivuxolimab. The receptor set was obtained from an adult with an advanced solid tumor such as melanoma, head and neck, liver or kidney cancer.

The chain joins TRBV19 to TRBJ2-7; 8 nucleotides line up with TRBD2. Germline assignment: CDR1 LNHDA and CDR2 SQIVND (reference sequence). V lost 8 bases to trimming and J lost 5 bases; unmatched junction nucleotides: 11. The CDR3 has 14 amino acids. The CDR3 DNA sequence: TGTGCCAGTTCCCCGGGAGGGCCCCCCGACGAGCAGTACTTC. It encodes CASSPGGPPDEQYF.

J is TRBJ1-2 and V is TRBV10-1; 7 nucleotides line up with TRBD1. The CDR3 loop spans 14 amino acids. Trimming removed 0 bases from V and 6 bases from J; junction bases left unmatched: 4. CDR1 is WNHNN, CDR2 SYGVQD, per germline (reference sequence). CDR3 nucleotide sequence: TGCGCCAGCAGTGAGTCTAGACAGGGACATGGCTACACCTTC. This sequence encodes CASSESRQGHGYTF.

The chain combines TRBV13 with TRBJ2-2; D may match TRBD1 or TRBD2 (5 bases each). Per germline, CDR1 PRHDT and CDR2 FYEKMQ (reference sequence). Trimming stripped 5 bases from V and 4 bases from J, with 17 bases between. CDR3 size: 16 residues. CDR3 residues: CASSGPGDRITGELFF. CDR3 nucleotide sequence: TGTGCCAGCAGCGGGCCCGGGGACCGTATCACCGGGGAGCTGTTTTTT.

The chain recombines TRBV4-2 with TRBJ2-7; 10 bases are shared with TRBD1. The CDR3 loop spans 19 amino acids. V lost 0 bases, J lost 0 bases, and 11 bases stayed unmatched. Germline V CDR1 and CDR2: LGHNA, YNFKEQ. The CDR3 nucleotides read TGTGCCAGCAGCCAAGATCTTATTGGGACAGGGGCGGTCTCCTACGAGCAGTACTTC. Its translation: CASSQDLIGTGAVSYEQYF.

For this clone: A junction end diverges from the germline sequence, so it may reflect a read error. The chain recombines TRBV7-7 with TRBJ2-1; the match to TRBD1 covers 9 bases. The germline V gene has CDR1 SSHAT and CDR2 FNYEAQ (reference sequence). This CDR3 has 16 amino acids. The CDR3 here is CASSPAGAWGQGEQFF. In nucleotides, the CDR3 is TGTGCTAGCAGCCCCGCAGGGGCTTGGGGACAGGGTGAGCAGTTCTTC.

The genes are TRBV21-1 and TRBJ2-3. TRBV21-1 is recorded as a pseudogene. The CDR3 is 17 residues long. The CDR3 region has the DNA TGTGCCAGCAGCACCCCGGTGGGGGGCAGGGTGACAGATACGCAGTATTTT. Translation gives CASSTPVGGRVTDTQYF.

The rearrangement joins TRBV30 to TRBJ2-1; 8 positions agree with TRBD2. With 8 bases clipped from V and 6 bases from J, the junction kept 9 bases outside the gene matches. This CDR3 comprises 13 residues. The germline V gene encodes CDR1 GTSNPN and CDR2 SVGIG (reference sequence). The CDR3 bases are TGTGCCCTCACTAGCGGTCCCGGCAATGAGCAGTTCTTC. Protein product: CALTSGPGNEQFF.